This T cell receptor beta chain was recorded in a study of cytomegalovirus exposure and HLA in healthy donors. This CDR3 is 14 amino acids long. V lost 1 base and J lost 3, with 7 bases in between. CDR1 and CDR2 (germline): LGHNA, YNFKEQ. Study-wide results and caveats: Three chains tied to CMV proved CMV antigen-specific in vitro. Cytomegalovirus-associated TCR beta chains were listed, numbering approximately 150.

Some clones are missing from TCRdb's copy, which holds only in-frame ones; the method was immunoSEQ multiplex PCR. The sample lists approximately 99,000 clones; about 85% were seen once. As for this clone: Its target is unknown.

The source is a woman under 30 in good health and CMV-seronegative. Input material: PBMCs. V gene TRBV4-2 combines with J gene TRBJ1-3; D is ambiguous. CDR3 sequence: CASSQVRYGNTIYF. CDR3 coding DNA: TGTGCCAGCAGCCAAGTCCGTTATGGAAACACCATATATTTT.